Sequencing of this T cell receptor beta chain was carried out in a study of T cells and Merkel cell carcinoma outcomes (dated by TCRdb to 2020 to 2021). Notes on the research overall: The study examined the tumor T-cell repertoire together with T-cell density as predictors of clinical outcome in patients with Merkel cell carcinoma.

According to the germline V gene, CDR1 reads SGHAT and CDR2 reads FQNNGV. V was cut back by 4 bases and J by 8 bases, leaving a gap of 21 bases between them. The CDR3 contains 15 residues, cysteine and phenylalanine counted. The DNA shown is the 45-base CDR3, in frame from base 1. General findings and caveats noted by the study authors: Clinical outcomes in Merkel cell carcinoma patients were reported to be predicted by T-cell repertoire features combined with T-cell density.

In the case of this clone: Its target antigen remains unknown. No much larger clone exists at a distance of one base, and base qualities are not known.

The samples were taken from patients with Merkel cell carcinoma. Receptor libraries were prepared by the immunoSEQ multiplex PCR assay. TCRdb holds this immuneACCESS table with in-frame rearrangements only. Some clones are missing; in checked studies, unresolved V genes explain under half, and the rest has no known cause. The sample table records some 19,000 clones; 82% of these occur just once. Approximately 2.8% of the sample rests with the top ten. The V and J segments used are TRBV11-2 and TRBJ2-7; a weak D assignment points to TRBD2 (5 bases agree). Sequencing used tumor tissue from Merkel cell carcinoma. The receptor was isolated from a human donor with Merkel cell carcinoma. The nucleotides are TGTGCCAGCAGCTCCTCCCGAGAGGAGGTGAGCAAGCAGTACTTC. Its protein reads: CASSSSREEVSKQYF.